This TCR beta chain was recorded in a study of CD8 T cells in ankylosing spondylitis. Study conclusions and caveats: For ankylosing spondylitis blood, a TCR beta motif of several highly homologous variants appeared characteristic.

This clonotype was seen more than once but under ten times. The antigen is undetermined. TCRdb redid the calling of the 5' RACE reads with MiXCR, one entry per CDR3 protein. The sample consists of some 330,000 distinct CDR3 sequences, roughly 8% of them appearing once. This CDR3 spans 13 amino acids. Germline V gives CDR1 SGDLS, CDR2 YYNGEE. V was pared by 7 bases and J by 8 bases, with 5 bases of the junction left unmatched. V and J are TRBV9 and TRBJ2-1; 11 positions agree with TRBD2. This TCR derives from a male donor with ankylosing spondylitis. The specimen was blood, either unsorted or a sorted T cell fraction (not recorded which). CDR3 coding DNA: TGTGCCAGCGGCCTAGCGGGAGGATATGAGCAGTTCTTC. Protein: CASGLAGGYEQFF. The whole variable domain, remainder taken from reference TRBV9 and TRBJ2-1, is DSGVTQTPKHLITATGQRVTLRCSPRSGDLSVYWYQQSLDQGLQFLIQYYNGEERAKGNILERFSAQQFPDLHSELNLSSLELGDSALYFCASGLAGGYEQFFGPGTRLTVL.